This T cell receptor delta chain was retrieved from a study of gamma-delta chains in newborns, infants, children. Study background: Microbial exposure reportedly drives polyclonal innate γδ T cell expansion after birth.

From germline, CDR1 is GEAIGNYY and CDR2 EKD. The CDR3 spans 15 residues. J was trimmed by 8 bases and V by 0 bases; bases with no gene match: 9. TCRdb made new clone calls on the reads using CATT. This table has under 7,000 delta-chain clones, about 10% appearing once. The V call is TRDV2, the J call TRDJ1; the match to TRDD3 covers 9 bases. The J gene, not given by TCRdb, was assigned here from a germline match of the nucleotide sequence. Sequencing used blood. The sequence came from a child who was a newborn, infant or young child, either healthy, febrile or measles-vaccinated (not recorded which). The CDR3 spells CACDTVGLGDPKLIF. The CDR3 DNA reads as TGTGCCTGTGACACCGTCGGCCTGGGGGATCCAAAACTCATCTTT.